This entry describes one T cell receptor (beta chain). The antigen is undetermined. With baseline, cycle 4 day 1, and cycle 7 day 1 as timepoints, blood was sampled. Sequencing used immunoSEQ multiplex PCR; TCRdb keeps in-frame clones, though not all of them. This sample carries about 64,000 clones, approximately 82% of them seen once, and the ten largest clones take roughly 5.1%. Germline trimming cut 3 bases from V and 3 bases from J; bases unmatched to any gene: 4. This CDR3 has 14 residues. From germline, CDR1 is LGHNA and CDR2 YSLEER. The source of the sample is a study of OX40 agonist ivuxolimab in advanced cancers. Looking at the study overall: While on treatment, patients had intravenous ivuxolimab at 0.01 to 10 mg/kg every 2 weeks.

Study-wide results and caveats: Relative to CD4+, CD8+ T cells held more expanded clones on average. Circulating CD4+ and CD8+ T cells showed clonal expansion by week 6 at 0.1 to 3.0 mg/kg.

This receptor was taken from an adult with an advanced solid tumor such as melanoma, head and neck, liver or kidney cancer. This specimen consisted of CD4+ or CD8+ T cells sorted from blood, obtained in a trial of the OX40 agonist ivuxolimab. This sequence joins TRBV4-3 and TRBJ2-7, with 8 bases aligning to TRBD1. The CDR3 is CASSQDRVRYEQYF. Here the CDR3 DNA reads TGCGCCAGCAGCCAGGACAGGGTCCGCTACGAGCAGTACTTC.